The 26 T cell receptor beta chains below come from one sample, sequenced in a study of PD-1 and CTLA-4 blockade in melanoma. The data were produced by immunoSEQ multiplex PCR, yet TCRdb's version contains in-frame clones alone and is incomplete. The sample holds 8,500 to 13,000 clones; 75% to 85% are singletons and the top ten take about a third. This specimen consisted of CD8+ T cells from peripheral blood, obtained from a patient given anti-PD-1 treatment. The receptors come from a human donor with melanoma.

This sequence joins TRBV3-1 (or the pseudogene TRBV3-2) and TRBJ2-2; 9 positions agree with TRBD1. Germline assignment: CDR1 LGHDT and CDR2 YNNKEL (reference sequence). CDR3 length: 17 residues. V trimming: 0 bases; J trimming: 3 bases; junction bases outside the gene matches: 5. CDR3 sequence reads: CASSQDRGQGDTGELFF. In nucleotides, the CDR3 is TGTGCCAGCAGCCAAGATCGGGGACAGGGCGACACCGGGGAGCTGTTTTTT.

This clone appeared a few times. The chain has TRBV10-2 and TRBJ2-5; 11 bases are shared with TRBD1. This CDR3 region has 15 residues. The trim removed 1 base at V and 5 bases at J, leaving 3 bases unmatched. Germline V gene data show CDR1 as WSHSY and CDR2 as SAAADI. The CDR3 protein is CASSEWDRGEETQYF. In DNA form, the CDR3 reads TGCGCCAGCAGTGAGTGGGACAGGGGGGAGGAGACCCAGTACTTC.

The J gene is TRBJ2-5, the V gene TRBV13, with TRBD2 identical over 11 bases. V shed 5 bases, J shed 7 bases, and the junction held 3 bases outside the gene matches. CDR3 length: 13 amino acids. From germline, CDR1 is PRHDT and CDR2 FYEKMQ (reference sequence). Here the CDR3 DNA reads TGTGCCAGCAGCCCAGGACTAGCGGGGACCCAGTACTTC. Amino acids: CASSPGLAGTQYF.

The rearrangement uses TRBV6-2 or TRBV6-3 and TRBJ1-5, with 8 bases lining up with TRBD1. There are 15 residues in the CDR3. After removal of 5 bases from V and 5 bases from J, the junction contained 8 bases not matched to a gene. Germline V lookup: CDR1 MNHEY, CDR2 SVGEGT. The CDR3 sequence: CASSMTGERDQPQHF. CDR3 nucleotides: TGTGCCAGCAGTATGACAGGGGAGCGGGATCAGCCCCAGCATTTT.

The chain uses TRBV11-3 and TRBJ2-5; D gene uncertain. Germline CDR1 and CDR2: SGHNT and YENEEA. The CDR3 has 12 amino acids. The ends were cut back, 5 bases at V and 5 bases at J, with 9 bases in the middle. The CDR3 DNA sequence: TGTGCCAGCAGCCTCCCAGGCGAGACCCAGTACTTC. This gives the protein CASSLPGETQYF.

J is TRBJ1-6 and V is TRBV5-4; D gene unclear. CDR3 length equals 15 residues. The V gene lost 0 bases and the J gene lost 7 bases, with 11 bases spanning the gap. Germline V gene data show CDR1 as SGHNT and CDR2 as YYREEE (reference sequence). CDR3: CASSLDAAANSPLHF. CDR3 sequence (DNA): TGTGCCAGCAGCTTGGATGCGGCGGCCAATTCACCCCTCCACTTT.

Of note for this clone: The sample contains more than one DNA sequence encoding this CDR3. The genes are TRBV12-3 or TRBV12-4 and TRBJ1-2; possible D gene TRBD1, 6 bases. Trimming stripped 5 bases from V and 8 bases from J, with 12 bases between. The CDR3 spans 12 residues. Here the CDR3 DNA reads TGTGCCAGCAGTCCCGGACAGAGGGGCTACACCTTC. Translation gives CASSPGQRGYTF.

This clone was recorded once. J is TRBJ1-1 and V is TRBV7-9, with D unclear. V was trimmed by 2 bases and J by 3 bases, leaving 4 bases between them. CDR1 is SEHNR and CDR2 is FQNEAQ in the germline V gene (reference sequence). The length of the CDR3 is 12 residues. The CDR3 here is CASSLSYTEAFF. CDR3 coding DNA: TGTGCCAGCAGCTTATCGTACACTGAAGCTTTCTTT.

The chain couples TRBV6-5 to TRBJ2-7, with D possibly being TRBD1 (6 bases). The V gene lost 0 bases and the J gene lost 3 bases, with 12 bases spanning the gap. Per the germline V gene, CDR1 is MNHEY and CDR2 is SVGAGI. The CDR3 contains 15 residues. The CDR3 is CASSYSKGRGYEQYF. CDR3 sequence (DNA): TGTGCCAGCAGTTACTCGAAGGGCAGGGGCTACGAGCAGTACTTC.

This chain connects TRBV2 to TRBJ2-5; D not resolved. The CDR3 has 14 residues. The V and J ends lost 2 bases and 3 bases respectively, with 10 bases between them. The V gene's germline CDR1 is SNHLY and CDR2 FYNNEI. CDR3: CASSELPGEETQYF. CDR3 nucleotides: TGTGCCAGCAGTGAACTGCCGGGTGAAGAGACCCAGTACTTC.

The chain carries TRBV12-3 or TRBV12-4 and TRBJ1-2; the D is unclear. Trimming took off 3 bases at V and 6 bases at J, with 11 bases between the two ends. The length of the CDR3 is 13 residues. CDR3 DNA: TGTGCCAGCAGTTTTGGGGAGTCGGATGGCTACACCTTC. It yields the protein CASSFGESDGYTF.

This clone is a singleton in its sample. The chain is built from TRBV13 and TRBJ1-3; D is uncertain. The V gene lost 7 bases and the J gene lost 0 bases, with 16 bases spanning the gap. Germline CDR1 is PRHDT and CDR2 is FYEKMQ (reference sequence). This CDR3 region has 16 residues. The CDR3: CASTQEGSSSGNTIYF. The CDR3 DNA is TGTGCCAGCACTCAGGAAGGGTCGTCCTCTGGAAACACCATATATTTT. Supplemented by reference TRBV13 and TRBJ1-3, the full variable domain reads AAGVIQSPRHLIKEKRETATLKCYPIPRHDTVYWYQQGPGQDPQFLISFYEKMQSDKGSIPDRFSAQQFSDYHSELNMSSLELGDSALYFCASTQEGSSSGNTIYFGEGSWLTVV.

The CDR3 sequence is CASSLAGISEAFF. DNA of the CDR3: TGTGCCAGCAGCTTGGCCGGGATTTCGGAAGCTTTCTTT. The J gene is TRBJ1-1, the V gene TRBV5-6, with D uncertain. Germline V gives CDR1 SGHDT, CDR2 YYEEEE. The V and J ends lost 0 bases and 8 bases respectively, with 11 bases between them. CDR3 length: 13 residues.

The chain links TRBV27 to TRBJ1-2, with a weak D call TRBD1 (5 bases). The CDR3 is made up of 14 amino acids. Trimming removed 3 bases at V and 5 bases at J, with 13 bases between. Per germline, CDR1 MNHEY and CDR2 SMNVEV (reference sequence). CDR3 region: CASSLGGRAYGYTF. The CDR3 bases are TGTGCCAGCAGTTTGGGCGGCAGGGCATATGGCTACACCTTC.

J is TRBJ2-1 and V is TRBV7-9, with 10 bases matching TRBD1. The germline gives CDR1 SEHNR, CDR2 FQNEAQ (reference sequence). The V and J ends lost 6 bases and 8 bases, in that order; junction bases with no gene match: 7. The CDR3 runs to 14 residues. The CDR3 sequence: CASRSGTGVDEQFF. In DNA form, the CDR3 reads TGTGCCAGCAGATCCGGGACAGGGGTCGATGAGCAGTTCTTC.

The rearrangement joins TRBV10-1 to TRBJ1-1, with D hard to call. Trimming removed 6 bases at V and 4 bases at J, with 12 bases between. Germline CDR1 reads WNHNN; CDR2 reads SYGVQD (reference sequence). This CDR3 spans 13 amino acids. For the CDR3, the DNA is TGCGCCAGCAGCCTCGGCTCAGGCACTGAAGCTTTCTTT. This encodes CASSLGSGTEAFF.

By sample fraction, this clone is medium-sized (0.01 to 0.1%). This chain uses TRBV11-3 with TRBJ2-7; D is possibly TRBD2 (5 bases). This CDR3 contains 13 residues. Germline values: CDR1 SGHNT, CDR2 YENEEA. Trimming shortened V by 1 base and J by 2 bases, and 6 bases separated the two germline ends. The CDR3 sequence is CASSLVLAYEQYF. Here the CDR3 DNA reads TGTGCCAGCAGCTTAGTACTAGCCTACGAGCAGTACTTC.

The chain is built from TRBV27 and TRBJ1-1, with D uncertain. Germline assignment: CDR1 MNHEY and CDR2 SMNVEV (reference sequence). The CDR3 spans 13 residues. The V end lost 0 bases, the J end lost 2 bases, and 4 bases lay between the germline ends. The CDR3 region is CASSLSVNTEAFF. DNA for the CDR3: TGTGCCAGCAGTTTATCCGTAAACACTGAAGCTTTCTTT.

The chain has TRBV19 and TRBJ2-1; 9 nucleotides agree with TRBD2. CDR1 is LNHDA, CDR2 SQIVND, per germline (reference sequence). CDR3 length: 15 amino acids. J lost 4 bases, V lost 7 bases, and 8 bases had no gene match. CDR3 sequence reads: CASNGASGEYNEQFF. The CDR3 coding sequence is TGTGCCAGTAACGGCGCTAGCGGGGAATACAATGAGCAGTTCTTC. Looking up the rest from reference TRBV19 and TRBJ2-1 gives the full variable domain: DGGITQSPKYLFRKEGQNVTLSCEQNLNHDAMYWYRQDPGQGLRLIYYSQIVNDFQKGDIAEGYSVSREKKESFPLTVTSAQKNPTAFYLCASNGASGEYNEQFFGPGTRLTVL.

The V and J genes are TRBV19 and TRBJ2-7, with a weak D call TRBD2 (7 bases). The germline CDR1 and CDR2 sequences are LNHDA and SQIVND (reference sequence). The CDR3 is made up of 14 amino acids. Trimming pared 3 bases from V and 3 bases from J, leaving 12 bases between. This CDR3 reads CASSINGGHYEQYF. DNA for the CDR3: TGTGCCAGTAGTATCAACGGGGGGCACTACGAGCAGTACTTC.

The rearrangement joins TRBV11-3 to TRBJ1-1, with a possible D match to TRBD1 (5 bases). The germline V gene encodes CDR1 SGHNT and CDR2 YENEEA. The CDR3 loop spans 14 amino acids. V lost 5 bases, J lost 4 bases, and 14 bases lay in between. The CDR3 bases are TGTGCCAGCAGCGCCCGGGGGGAGAGCACTGAAGCTTTCTTT. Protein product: CASSARGESTEAFF.

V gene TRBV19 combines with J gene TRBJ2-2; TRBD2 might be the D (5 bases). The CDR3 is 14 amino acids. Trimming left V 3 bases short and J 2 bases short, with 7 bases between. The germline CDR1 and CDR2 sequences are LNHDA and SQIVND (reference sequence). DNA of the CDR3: TGTGCCAGTAGTATCCGGGGAAACACCGGGGAGCTGTTTTTT. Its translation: CASSIRGNTGELFF.

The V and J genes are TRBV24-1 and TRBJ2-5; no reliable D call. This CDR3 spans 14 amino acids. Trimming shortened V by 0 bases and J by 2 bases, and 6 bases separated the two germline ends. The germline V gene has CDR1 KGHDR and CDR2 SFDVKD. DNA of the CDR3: TGTGCCACCAGTGATTTGACAGATCAAGAGACCCAGTACTTC. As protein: CATSDLTDQETQYF.

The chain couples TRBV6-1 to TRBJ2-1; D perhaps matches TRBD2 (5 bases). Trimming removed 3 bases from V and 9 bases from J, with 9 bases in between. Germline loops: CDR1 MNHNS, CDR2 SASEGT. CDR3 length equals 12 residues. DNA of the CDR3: TGTGCCAGCAGTGATCGGGGTGGTGAGCAGTTCTTC. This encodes CASSDRGGEQFF.

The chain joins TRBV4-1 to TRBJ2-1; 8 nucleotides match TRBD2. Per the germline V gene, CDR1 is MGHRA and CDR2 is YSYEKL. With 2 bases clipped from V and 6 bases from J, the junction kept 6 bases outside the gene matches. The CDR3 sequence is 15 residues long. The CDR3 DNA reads TGCGCCAGCAGCCAAACGGGGGGGCCCGGCAATGAGCAGTTCTTC. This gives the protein CASSQTGGPGNEQFF.

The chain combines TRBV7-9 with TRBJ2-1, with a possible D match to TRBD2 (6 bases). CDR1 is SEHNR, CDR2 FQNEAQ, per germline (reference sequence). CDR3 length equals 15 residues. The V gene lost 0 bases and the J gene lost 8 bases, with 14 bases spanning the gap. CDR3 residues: CASSLANGRRDEQFF. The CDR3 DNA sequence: TGTGCCAGCAGCTTAGCAAACGGGAGAAGAGATGAGCAGTTCTTC.